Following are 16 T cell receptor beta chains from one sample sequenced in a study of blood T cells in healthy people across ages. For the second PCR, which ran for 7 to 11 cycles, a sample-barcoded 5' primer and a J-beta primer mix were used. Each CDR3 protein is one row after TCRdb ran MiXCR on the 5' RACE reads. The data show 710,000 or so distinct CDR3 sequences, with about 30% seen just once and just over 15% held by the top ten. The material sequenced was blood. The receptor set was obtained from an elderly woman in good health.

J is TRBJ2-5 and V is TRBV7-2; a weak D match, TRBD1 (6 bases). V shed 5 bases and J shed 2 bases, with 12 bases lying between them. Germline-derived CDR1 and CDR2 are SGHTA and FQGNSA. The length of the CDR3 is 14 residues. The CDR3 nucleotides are TGTGCCAGCAGCACCGGACAGCTACAAGAGACCCAGTACTTC. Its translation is CASSTGQLQETQYF.

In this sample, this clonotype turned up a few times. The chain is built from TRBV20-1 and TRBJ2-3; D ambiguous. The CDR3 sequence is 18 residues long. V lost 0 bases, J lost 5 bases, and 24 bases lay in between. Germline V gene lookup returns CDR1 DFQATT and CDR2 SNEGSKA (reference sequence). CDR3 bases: TGCAGTGCTAGAGATTTATCATCCGGACGGTCCCCCTTAGATACGCAGTATTTT. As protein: CSARDLSSGRSPLDTQYF.

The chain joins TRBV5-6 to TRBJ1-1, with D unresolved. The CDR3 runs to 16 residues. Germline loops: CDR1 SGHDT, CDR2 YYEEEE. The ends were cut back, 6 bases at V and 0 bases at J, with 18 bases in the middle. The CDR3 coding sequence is TGTGCCAGCACGAGAGGACGGACGATGATGAACACTGAAGCTTTCTTT. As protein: CASTRGRTMMNTEAFF.

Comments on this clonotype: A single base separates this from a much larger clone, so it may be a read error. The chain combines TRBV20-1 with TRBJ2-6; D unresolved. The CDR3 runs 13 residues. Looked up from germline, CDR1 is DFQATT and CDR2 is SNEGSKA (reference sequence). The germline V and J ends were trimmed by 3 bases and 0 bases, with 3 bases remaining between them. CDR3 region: CSARVSGANVLTF. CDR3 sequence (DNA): TGCAGTGCTAGGGTCTCTGGGGCCAACGTCCTGACTTTC.

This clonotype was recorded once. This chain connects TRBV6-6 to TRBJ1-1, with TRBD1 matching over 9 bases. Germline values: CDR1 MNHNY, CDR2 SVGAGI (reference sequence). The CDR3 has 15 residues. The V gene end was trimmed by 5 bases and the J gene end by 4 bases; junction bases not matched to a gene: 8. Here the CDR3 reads CASSELDRGSTEAFF. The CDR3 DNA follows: TGTGCCAGCAGTGAGCTAGACAGGGGGAGCACTGAAGCTTTCTTT.

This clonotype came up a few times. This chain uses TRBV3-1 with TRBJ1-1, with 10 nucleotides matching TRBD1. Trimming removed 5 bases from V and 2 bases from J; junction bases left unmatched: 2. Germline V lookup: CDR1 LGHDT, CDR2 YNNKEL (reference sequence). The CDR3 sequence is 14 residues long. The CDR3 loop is CASSVTGGNTEAFF. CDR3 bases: TGTGCCAGCAGCGTGACAGGGGGCAACACTGAAGCTTTCTTT.

CDR3 sequence (DNA): TGTGCCAGCAGTGAGGGGGTTCCGGATGGCTACACCTTC. Amino acids: CASSEGVPDGYTF. The V call is TRBV7-3, the J call TRBJ1-2; TRBD1 is a possible D gene (6 bases). The CDR3 spans 13 residues. V lost 6 bases and J lost 6, with 14 bases in between. The germline V gene encodes CDR1 SGHTA and CDR2 FQGTGA.

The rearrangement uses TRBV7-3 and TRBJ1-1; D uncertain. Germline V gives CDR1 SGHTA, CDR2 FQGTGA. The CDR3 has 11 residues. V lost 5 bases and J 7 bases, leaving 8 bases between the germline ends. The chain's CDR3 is CASSQGSEAFF. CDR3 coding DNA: TGTGCCAGCAGCCAAGGGAGTGAAGCTTTCTTT. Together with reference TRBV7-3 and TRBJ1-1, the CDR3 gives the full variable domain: GAGVSQTPSNKVTEKGKYVELRCDPISGHTALYWYRQSLGQGPEFLIYFQGTGAADDSGLPNDRFFAVRPEGSVSTLKIQRTERGDSAVYLCASSQGSEAFFGQGTRLTVV.

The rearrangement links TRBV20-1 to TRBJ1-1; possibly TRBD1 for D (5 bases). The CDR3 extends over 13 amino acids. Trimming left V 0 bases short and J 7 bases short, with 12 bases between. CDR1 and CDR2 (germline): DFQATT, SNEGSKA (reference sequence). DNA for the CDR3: TGCAGTGCTAGAGATGGCGCAGGGCTTGAAGCTTTCTTT. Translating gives CSARDGAGLEAFF.

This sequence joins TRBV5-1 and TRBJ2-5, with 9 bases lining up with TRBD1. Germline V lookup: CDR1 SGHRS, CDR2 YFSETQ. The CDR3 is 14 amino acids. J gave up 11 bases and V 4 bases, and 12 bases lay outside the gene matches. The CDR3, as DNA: TGCGCCAGCAGCCTGGGACAGGGAAGGAATGAGCAGTACTTC. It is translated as CASSLGQGRNEQYF.

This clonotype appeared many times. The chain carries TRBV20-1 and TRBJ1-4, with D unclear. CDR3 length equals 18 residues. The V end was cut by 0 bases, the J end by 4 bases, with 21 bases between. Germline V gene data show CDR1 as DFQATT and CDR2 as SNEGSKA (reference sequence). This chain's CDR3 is CSARDLTYARNYNEKLFF. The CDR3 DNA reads TGCAGTGCTAGAGATTTGACCTACGCAAGAAATTATAATGAAAAACTGTTTTTT.

CDR3 amino acids: CASTTLKRENEKLFF. The CDR3 coding sequence is TGTGCCAGCACCACCCTGAAACGAGAGAATGAAAAACTGTTTTTT. The rearrangement links TRBV6-6 to TRBJ1-4; no definite D call. The V gene lost 7 bases and the J gene lost 5 bases, with 17 bases spanning the gap. This CDR3 has 15 amino acids. CDR1 MNHNY and CDR2 SVGAGI come from the germline V gene (reference sequence).

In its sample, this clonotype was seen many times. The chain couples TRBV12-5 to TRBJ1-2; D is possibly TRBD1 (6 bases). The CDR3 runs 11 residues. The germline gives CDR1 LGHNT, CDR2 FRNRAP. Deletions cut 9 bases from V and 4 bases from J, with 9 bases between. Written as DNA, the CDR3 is TGTGCTAGCTCGACAGGCTATGGCTACACCTTC. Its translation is CASSTGYGYTF.

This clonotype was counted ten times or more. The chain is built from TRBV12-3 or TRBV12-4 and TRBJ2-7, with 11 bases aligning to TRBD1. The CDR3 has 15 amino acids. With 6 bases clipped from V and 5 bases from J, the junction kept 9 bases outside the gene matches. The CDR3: CASSSRDRGIHEQYF. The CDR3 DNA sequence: TGTGCCAGCAGCTCGCGGGACAGGGGGATACACGAGCAGTACTTC.

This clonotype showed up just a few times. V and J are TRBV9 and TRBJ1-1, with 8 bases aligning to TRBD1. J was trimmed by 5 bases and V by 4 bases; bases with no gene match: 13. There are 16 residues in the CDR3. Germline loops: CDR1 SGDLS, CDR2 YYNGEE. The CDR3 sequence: CASSRGRAGGVTEAFF. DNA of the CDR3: TGTGCCAGCAGCCGAGGAAGGGCAGGGGGCGTAACTGAAGCTTTCTTT.

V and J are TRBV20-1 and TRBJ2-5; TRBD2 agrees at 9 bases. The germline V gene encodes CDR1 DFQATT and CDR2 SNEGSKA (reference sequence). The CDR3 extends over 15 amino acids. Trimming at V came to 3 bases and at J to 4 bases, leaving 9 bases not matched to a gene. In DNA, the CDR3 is TGCAGTGCTAGCCGAGGTCGCGGGGGGGCAGAGACCCAGTACTTC. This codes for CSASRGRGGAETQYF.